The 14 T cell receptor beta chains below were found in one sample sequenced in a study of blood T cell repertoires in COVID-19. Only in-frame clones appear in the TCRdb table, and some are missing; sequencing was by immunoSEQ multiplex PCR. The data hold about 240,000 clones, with 75% to 90% observed a single time. Material for sequencing was PBMCs or T cells enriched from blood (not recorded which). The receptors derive from a woman aged 40 to 50 with acute COVID-19.

This rearrangement joins TRBV4-1 to TRBJ1-3; D is unclear. Per the germline V gene, CDR1 is MGHRA and CDR2 is YSYEKL. V was clipped by 4 bases and J by 0 bases, with 7 bases between them. The CDR3 has 14 amino acids. The CDR3 DNA reads TGCGCCAGCAGCCTCGGGTCCTCTGGAAACACCATATATTTT. This codes for CASSLGSSGNTIYF.

The chain uses TRBV19 and TRBJ1-1, with unresolved D. The V gene's germline CDR1 is LNHDA and CDR2 SQIVND (reference sequence). The germline V and J ends were trimmed by 4 bases and 0 bases, with 9 bases remaining between them. The CDR3 consists of 14 residues. The CDR3 DNA is TGTGCCAGTAGTAAAGCACTAATGAACACTGAAGCTTTCTTT. This gives the protein CASSKALMNTEAFF.

The CDR3 DNA is TGTGCCACCGCCCCCTGGGGGGGAAGCTCAGATACGCAGTATTTT. The encoded protein is CATAPWGGSSDTQYF. J is TRBJ2-3 and V is TRBV24-1; 7 bases line up with TRBD2. This CDR3 comprises 15 residues. Trimming took 9 bases from V and 4 from J; bases not matched to a gene: 12. The germline CDR1 and CDR2 sequences are KGHDR and SFDVKD.

V gene TRBV2 combines with J gene TRBJ2-7; 8 bases are shared with TRBD2. CDR3 size: 13 residues. V shed 6 bases and J 4 bases; nucleotides not matched to a gene: 5. Germline V gene lookup returns CDR1 SNHLY and CDR2 FYNNEI. DNA for the CDR3: TGTGCCAGCAGGGGGACTAGGTTATACGAGCAGTACTTC. Translated: CASRGTRLYEQYF.

The chain couples TRBV11-1 to TRBJ2-1, with 7 bases fitting TRBD1. Germline assignment: CDR1 SGHAT and CDR2 FQDESV (reference sequence). V trimming: 7 bases; J trimming: 4 bases; junction bases outside the gene matches: 4. The CDR3 has 13 residues. Here the CDR3 DNA reads TGTGCCAGCACCGGGGACAGTTACAATGAGCAGTTCTTC. It translates to CASTGDSYNEQFF.

The V gene is TRBV7-3, the J gene TRBJ2-7, with 8 bases identical to TRBD2. Trimming took 5 bases from V and 3 from J; bases not matched to a gene: 21. Germline V gene lookup returns CDR1 SGHTA and CDR2 FQGTGA. CDR3 size: 19 residues. The CDR3 DNA sequence: TGTGCCAGCAGCCCGCGGGGGACTAGGGGAGGGCCTGGGAACTACGAGCAGTACTTC. This encodes CASSPRGTRGGPGNYEQYF.

The chain joins TRBV19 to TRBJ2-7; unclear D gene. Germline V gene sequence: CDR1 LNHDA, CDR2 SQIVND (reference sequence). This CDR3 contains 13 residues. V lost 11 bases to trimming and J lost 0 bases, with 14 bases between them. CDR3 sequence (DNA): TGTGCCTCGCGAGCACGGTCCTCCTACGAGCAGTACTTC. This gives the protein CASRARSSYEQYF.

This clone appeared a single time. The V call is TRBV5-1, the J call TRBJ2-5; TRBD2 aligns across 7 bases. The CDR3 has 15 residues. V shed 0 bases and J 5 bases; nucleotides not matched to a gene: 7. The germline gives CDR1 SGHRS, CDR2 YFSETQ. The CDR3 reads CASSLGAAGGETQYF. The CDR3 DNA sequence: TGCGCCAGCAGCTTGGGGGCGGCCGGGGGGGAGACCCAGTACTTC.

The chain combines TRBV15 with TRBJ2-3; 8 bases match TRBD2. Germline-derived CDR1 and CDR2 are LNHNV and YYDKDF (reference sequence). With 0 bases clipped from V and 1 base from J, the junction kept 6 bases outside the gene matches. This CDR3 region has 17 residues. CDR3 sequence (DNA): TGTGCCACCAGCAGAGATCCGGGAGGGCCGGGCACAGATACGCAGTATTTT. Protein: CATSRDPGGPGTDTQYF.

This clone was picked up one time. This chain joins TRBV7-5 and TRBJ2-1; the table names TRBD2, a call not compared with the DNA. TRBV7-5 is a documented pseudogene. This CDR3 has 17 residues. The CDR3: CVRSYNKTGTRCNEQFF. The CDR3 coding sequence is TGTGTCAGAAGCTATAACAAAACGGGGACTAGATGTAATGAGCAGTTCTTC.

The chain combines TRBV28 with TRBJ2-1; D is uncertain. Germline loops: CDR1 MDHEN, CDR2 SYDVKM. The CDR3 has 13 amino acids. V shed 5 bases and J shed 5 bases, with 10 bases lying between them. The CDR3 reads CASSKLPDNEQFF. The CDR3 region has the DNA TGTGCCAGCAGTAAACTACCTGACAATGAGCAGTTCTTC.

This sequence joins TRBV29-1 and TRBJ2-5; D ambiguous. Trimming took off 4 bases at V and 2 bases at J, with 11 bases between the two ends. CDR3 length equals 13 residues. Per the germline V gene, CDR1 is SQVTM and CDR2 is ANQGSEA. CDR3 protein: CSVGNGVQETQYF. The DNA of the CDR3 is TGCAGCGTTGGCAACGGAGTGCAAGAGACCCAGTACTTC.

The genes are TRBV7-7 and TRBJ2-3; 8 positions agree with TRBD2. Germline loops: CDR1 SSHAT, CDR2 FNYEAQ (reference sequence). The CDR3 has 14 residues. The CDR3 DNA sequence: TGTGCTAGCGAACTGAATAGCGGGATGGATACGCAGTATTTT. This translates into CASELNSGMDTQYF.

J is TRBJ1-1 and V is TRBV5-1, with D uncertain. This CDR3 has 14 amino acids. Trimming removed 1 base from V and 2 bases from J, with 9 bases in between. Germline CDR1 reads SGHRS; CDR2 reads YFSETQ. The CDR3: CASSLSSANTEAFF. CDR3 coding DNA: TGCGCCAGCAGCTTGTCGAGCGCAAACACTGAAGCTTTCTTT.